This T cell receptor (beta chain) was captured by sequencing in a study of T-cell reconstitution after alpha-beta-depleted transplantation in children (dated by TCRdb to 2015 to 2016). General notes on the study: Using TCR repertoire profiling, the study quantitatively followed how T-cell immune reconstitution unfolded in children after TCRalphabeta/CD19-depleted allogeneic hematopoietic cell transplantation.

Libraries were prepared through PCR. TCRdb records Illumina HiSeq 2500 as the sequencer. To normalize quantification of the TCRbeta repertoire, the TCR libraries were built with molecular barcoding that relied on unique molecular identifiers. The public reads were quality trimmed at Q25 with fastp and then assembled into clones with MiXCR by TCRdb, keeping productive beta chains. Duplicate CDR3 protein sequences are folded into a single record with the most common DNA and genes. The sample table records around 300,000 distinct CDR3 sequences; around 25% of these occur just once. The top ten constitute approximately 10% of the sample. The intended sense of this specimen's treatment or condition label: allogeneic hematopoietic cell transplantation with graft depleted of TCRalphabeta T cells and CD19 B cells. The transplant recipients were children given TCRalphabeta/CD19-depleted allogeneic hematopoietic cell grafts.

The germline V gene provides CDR1 SGHRS and CDR2 YFSETQ. The CDR3 sequence holds 17 residues, the cysteine and phenylalanine included. The entry retains the CDR3 DNA only, 51 bases that are in frame from base 1. Relative to germline, V is missing 8 bases and J is missing 0 bases, with 10 bases of the junction outside any gene match. This clonotype was seen more than once but under ten times. Its cognate antigen has yet to be identified. No much larger clone exists at a distance of one base, and base qualities are not known. The full study reports these points: In some patients, high TCRbeta diversity at day 60 was attributed to recipient T cells and intrathymic progenitors that had survived conditioning. The apparently early alphabetaT-cell count recovery about two months after transplant was reportedly dependent on only several hundred rapidly expanded clones derived from non-depleted graft cells. Over the following months the frequencies of hyperexpanded clones went down, and after one year T-cell counts and TCRbeta diversity were mostly credited to newly produced T cells.

The chain employs TRBV5-1 and TRBJ2-7; 14 bases in between match TRBD2. The sample in question was PBMCs, mostly from graft donor cells, obtained 180 days after TCRalphabeta/CD19-depleted stem cell transplant. This TCR came from a male patient between 10 and 17 years old who had a stem cell transplant for acute lymphoblastic leukemia, so the T cells may come from the graft donor. The nucleotide sequence is TGCGCCAGTATGGGACTAGCGGGAGATTCCTACTCCTACGAGCAGTACTTC. Its product reads: CASMGLAGDSYSYEQYF.